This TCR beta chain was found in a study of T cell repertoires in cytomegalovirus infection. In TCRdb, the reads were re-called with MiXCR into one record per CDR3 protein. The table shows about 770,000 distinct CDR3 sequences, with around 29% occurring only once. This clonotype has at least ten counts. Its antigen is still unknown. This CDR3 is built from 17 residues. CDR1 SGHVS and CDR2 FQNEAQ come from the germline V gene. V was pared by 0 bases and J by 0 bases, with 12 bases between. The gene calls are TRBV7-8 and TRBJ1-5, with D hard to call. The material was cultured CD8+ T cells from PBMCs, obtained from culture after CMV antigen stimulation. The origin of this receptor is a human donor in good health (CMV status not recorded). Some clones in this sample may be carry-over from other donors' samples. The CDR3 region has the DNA TGTGCCAGCAGCTTAGCGATAAAGAGCAATAGCAATCAGCCCCAGCATTTT. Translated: CASSLAIKSNSNQPQHF. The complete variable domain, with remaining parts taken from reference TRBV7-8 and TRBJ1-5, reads GAGVSQSPRYKVAKRGQDVALRCDPISGHVSLFWYQQALGQGPEFLTYFQNEAQLDKSGLPSDRFFAERPEGSVSTLKIQRTQQEDSAVYLCASSLAIKSNSNQPQHFGDGTRLSIL.